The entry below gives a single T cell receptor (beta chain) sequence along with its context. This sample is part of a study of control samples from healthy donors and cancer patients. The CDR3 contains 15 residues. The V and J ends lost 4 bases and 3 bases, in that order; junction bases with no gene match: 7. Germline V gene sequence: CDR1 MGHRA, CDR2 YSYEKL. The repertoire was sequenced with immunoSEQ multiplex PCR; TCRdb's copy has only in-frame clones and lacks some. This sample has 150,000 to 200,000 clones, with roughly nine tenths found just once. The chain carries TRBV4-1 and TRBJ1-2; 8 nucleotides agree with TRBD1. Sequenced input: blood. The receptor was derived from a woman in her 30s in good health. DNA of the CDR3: TGCGCCAGCAGCCCCCGGGAGACAGGGGACTATGGCTACACCTTC. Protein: CASSPRETGDYGYTF.